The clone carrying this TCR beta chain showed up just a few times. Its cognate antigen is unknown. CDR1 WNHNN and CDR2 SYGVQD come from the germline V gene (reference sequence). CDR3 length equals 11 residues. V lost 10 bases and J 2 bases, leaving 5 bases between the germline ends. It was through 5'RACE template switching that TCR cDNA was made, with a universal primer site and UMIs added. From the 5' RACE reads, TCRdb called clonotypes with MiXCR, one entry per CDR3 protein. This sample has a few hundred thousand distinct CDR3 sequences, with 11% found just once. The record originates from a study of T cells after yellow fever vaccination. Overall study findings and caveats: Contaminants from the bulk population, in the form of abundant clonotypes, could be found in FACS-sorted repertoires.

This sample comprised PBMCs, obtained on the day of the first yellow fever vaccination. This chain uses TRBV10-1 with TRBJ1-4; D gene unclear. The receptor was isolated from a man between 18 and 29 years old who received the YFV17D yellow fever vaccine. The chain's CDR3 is CATGTNEKLFF. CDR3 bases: TGCGCCACCGGGACTAATGAAAAACTGTTTTTT.